The 12 T cell receptor beta chains in this list originate from one sample, sequenced in a study of T cells in Graves' hyperthyroidism and ophthalmopathy. Using RNA transcripts as the source, TCR beta CDR3 regions were amplified. RT-PCR in the first round (using the HTBI primer set) targeted the TCR CDR3. TCRdb re-called the multiplex PCR reads through MiXCR, storing one row per CDR3 protein. The sample yields 600,000 or so distinct CDR3 sequences, roughly 50% seen once. The source material was peripheral blood or thyroid tissue (not recorded which). These receptors were obtained from a woman between 18 and 30 years old with Graves' hyperthyroidism.

This rearrangement joins TRBV6-2 or TRBV6-3 to TRBJ2-3; D call uncertain. V lost 7 bases, J lost 0 bases, and 8 bases lay in between. Germline-derived CDR1 and CDR2 are MNHEY and SVGEGT. This CDR3 comprises 13 residues. The CDR3 is CASTPSSTDTQYF. Here the CDR3 DNA reads TGTGCCAGCACCCCTTCCAGCACAGATACGCAGTATTTT.

The rearrangement uses TRBV9 and TRBJ2-7; no firm D call. This CDR3 is 13 amino acids long. Trimming took off 3 bases at V and 0 bases at J, with 7 bases between the two ends. From germline, CDR1 is SGDLS and CDR2 YYNGEE. The CDR3 sequence is CASSAIFSYEQYF. For the CDR3, the DNA is TGTGCCAGCAGCGCCATCTTCTCCTACGAGCAGTACTTC.

Concerning this clonotype: A junction boundary mismatches the germline segment, possibly from a read error. This chain uses TRBV25-1 with TRBJ1-2; 10 bases line up with TRBD1. Germline V gene sequence: CDR1 MGHDK, CDR2 SYGVNS. The CDR3 length is 14 residues. The CDR3 reads CATSDAGTGDGYTF. For the CDR3, the DNA is TGTGCCACCAGTGATGCCGGGACAGGGGATGGCTACACCTTC.

This clonotype has more than one count but fewer than ten. This chain links TRBV5-1 with TRBJ2-7, with 7 positions matching TRBD1. The CDR3 runs to 16 residues. Per the germline V gene, CDR1 is SGHRS and CDR2 is YFSETQ. V dropped 1 base and J dropped 0; count of bases not matched to a gene: 7. DNA for the CDR3: TGCGCCAGCAGCTTGCCCCCGGGACAGAGCTCCTACGAGCAGTACTTC. Translated: CASSLPPGQSSYEQYF.

The V call is TRBV10-3, the J call TRBJ2-7, with D tentatively TRBD1 or TRBD2 (6 bases each). V was shortened by 5 bases and J by 7 bases, with 15 bases between the two germline ends. This CDR3 spans 13 amino acids. Germline values: CDR1 ENHRY, CDR2 SYGVKD. CDR3 in DNA: TGTGCCATCAGTCCACAGGGAGGCGAGGAGCAGTACTTC. The encoded protein is CAISPQGGEEQYF.

The chain employs TRBV7-9 and TRBJ2-7; no firm D call. The V gene's germline CDR1 is SEHNR and CDR2 FQNEAQ (reference sequence). V shed 5 bases and J shed 5 bases, with 7 bases lying between them. This CDR3 region has 11 residues. The CDR3 reads CASSVPHEQYF. DNA for the CDR3: TGTGCCAGCAGCGTCCCCCACGAGCAGTACTTC.

This clonotype has a handful of counts. The rearrangement links TRBV2 to TRBJ1-1; TRBD1 matches 11 bases. The ends lost 7 bases at V and 0 bases at J; junction bases unmatched: 7. This CDR3 comprises 16 residues. The germline V gene encodes CDR1 SNHLY and CDR2 FYNNEI. CDR3 region: CASTGTGGVMNTEAFF. CDR3 bases: TGTGCCAGCACCGGGACAGGGGGTGTTATGAACACTGAAGCTTTCTTT.

This rearrangement joins TRBV12-3 or TRBV12-4 to TRBJ1-5, with 7 positions matching TRBD1. V trimming: 2 bases; J trimming: 0 bases; junction bases outside the gene matches: 7. The CDR3 runs to 17 residues. CDR3 bases: TGTGCCAGCAGTTTACAGGGGGAATCCTATAGCAATCAGCCCCAGCATTTT. This translates into CASSLQGESYSNQPQHF.

The chain joins TRBV10-3 to TRBJ2-5, with D perhaps TRBD1 or TRBD2 (6 bases each). Germline CDR1 ENHRY, CDR2 SYGVKD. The ends were cut back, 3 bases at V and 2 bases at J, with 16 bases in the middle. CDR3 length: 16 amino acids. CDR3: CAISDLSGGGQETQYF. CDR3 sequence (DNA): TGTGCCATCAGTGACCTTAGCGGAGGGGGGCAAGAGACCCAGTACTTC.

The CDR3 spells CSAPSQASNTEAFF. The CDR3 DNA reads as TGCAGTGCTCCAAGTCAGGCCTCGAACACTGAAGCTTTCTTT. J is TRBJ1-1 and V is TRBV20-1; no clear D gene. Germline V CDR1 and CDR2: DFQATT, SNEGSKA (reference sequence). V lost 5 bases, J lost 1 base, and 14 bases lay in between. The CDR3 sequence is 14 residues long.

This clonotype was recorded at least ten times. The chain joins TRBV15 to TRBJ1-2; no clear D. Germline CDR1 and CDR2: LNHNV and YYDKDF (reference sequence). Trimming removed 5 bases at V and 2 bases at J, with 12 bases between. This CDR3 comprises 14 residues. CDR3 DNA: TGTGCCACCAGCGACCGGGTCTTCAACTATGGCTACACCTTC. It is translated as CATSDRVFNYGYTF.

Points on this clonotype: No conserved phenylalanine or tryptophan ends this CDR3, so it is likely a read error. It is unclear where the CDR3 begins or ends on the DNA, so no DNA is shown, and the CDR3 is as TCRdb lists it. The gene calls are TRBV15 and TRBJ2-2; the DNA was not compared with TRBD2, the D call given in the table. Per germline, CDR1 LNHNV and CDR2 YYDKDF (reference sequence). The CDR3 adds up to 16 amino acids, both ends counted. This chain's CDR3 is CATKFGGRANTGELMS.